A single sample is the source of the 8 T cell receptor beta chains below, sequenced in a study of regulatory T cells in long-lasting Graves disease. Time point reported: newly diagnosed GD, antithyroid drugs for less than 3 months. From PBMCs, RNA was extracted and then used to make the TCR library. Through Arm-PCR of CDR3 regions and iRepertoire HTBI primers, TCR beta libraries were built. TCRdb reanalysed the multiplex PCR reads using MiXCR and keeps one entry per CDR3 protein. This repertoire shows more than 450,000 distinct CDR3 sequences, 12% found once; its top ten account for around 9.3%. Separately, the same data were catalogued under a study of T cells in Graves' hyperthyroidism and ophthalmopathy.

The sample was peripheral blood mononuclear cells (PBMCs), taken at new diagnosis, from a patient treated with antithyroid drugs. Receptors originate from a woman aged 25-40 years with Graves disease.

This clonotype has ten or more counts. This sequence joins TRBV12-3 or TRBV12-4 and TRBJ2-7, with D perhaps given as TRBD1 or TRBD2 (5 bases each). This CDR3 has 16 residues. Trimming left V 3 bases short and J 0 bases short, with 15 bases between. CDR3 loop: CASSFDLGTRSYEQYF. CDR3 in DNA: TGTGCCAGCAGTTTCGACCTTGGGACCCGCTCCTACGAGCAGTACTTC.

V gene TRBV19 combines with J gene TRBJ2-2; possibly TRBD2 for D (6 bases). Germline CDR1 reads LNHDA; CDR2 reads SQIVND (reference sequence). There are 16 residues in the CDR3. Trimming removed 11 bases from V and 4 bases from J, with 23 bases in between. This CDR3 reads CAGHRGGTGVTGELFF. The CDR3 bases are TGTGCCGGCCACAGAGGCGGGACTGGGGTCACCGGGGAGCTGTTTTTT.

This clonotype was picked up many times. This rearrangement joins TRBV20-1 to TRBJ1-2, with a possible D match to TRBD1 (5 bases). The germline CDR1 and CDR2 sequences are DFQATT and SNEGSKA (reference sequence). CDR3 size: 13 residues. Trimming stripped 3 bases from V and 4 bases from J, with 12 bases between. CDR3 loop: CSASFPGPYGYTF. CDR3 DNA: TGCAGTGCTAGTTTTCCAGGGCCCTATGGCTACACCTTC.

This clonotype occurred a few times. V and J are TRBV14 and TRBJ2-1; 9 bases are shared with TRBD2. The germline V gene has CDR1 SGHDN and CDR2 FVKESK. Unmatched junction bases numbered 7, after V lost 1 base and J lost 6 bases. This CDR3 has 16 residues. The CDR3 protein is CASSQGEIAGVNEQFF. CDR3 DNA sequence: TGTGCCAGCAGCCAAGGGGAGATAGCGGGGGTCAATGAGCAGTTCTTC.

This clonotype was counted many times. This chain joins TRBV7-2 and TRBJ1-1, with 7 bases lining up with TRBD1. The CDR3 contains 13 residues. With 5 bases clipped from V and 7 bases from J, the junction kept 7 bases outside the gene matches. Germline values: CDR1 SGHTA, CDR2 FQGNSA. The CDR3 protein is CASSPRQGDEAFF. The DNA for the CDR3 is TGTGCCAGCAGCCCTAGACAGGGAGATGAAGCTTTCTTT.

This clonotype was detected a few times. Relative to the germline gene, one junction end is altered; a read error may explain this. The chain combines TRBV4-3 with TRBJ2-5; weak D call: TRBD2 (6 bases). The CDR3 runs to 14 residues. CDR1 and CDR2 from the germline V gene are LGHNA and YSLEER. The CDR3 region has the DNA TGCGCCAGCAGCCAAGAATCCGGGAGTTGGACCCGGTACTTC. Translated, it gives CASSQESGSWTRYF.

This sequence joins TRBV6-1 and TRBJ2-7; 8 nucleotides match TRBD1. The CDR3 runs to 20 residues. Germline V gene sequence: CDR1 MNHNS, CDR2 SASEGT. V gave up 6 bases and J gave up 3 bases; unmatched junction bases: 25. The CDR3 region has the DNA TGTGCCAGCAGACGTCGGCCCGGACAGGGAGGACAAAGTTACCGCTACGAGCAGTACTTC. It is translated as CASRRRPGQGGQSYRYEQYF.

The sample holds many counts of this clonotype. The chain uses TRBV20-1 and TRBJ1-1; a possible D gene is TRBD1 (6 bases). Germline V gene data show CDR1 as DFQATT and CDR2 as SNEGSKA (reference sequence). This CDR3 has 13 amino acids. Between the trimmed V and J ends, which lost 3 bases and 9 bases, there was a span of 17 bases. This chain's CDR3 is CSASGTRVRKAFF. The CDR3 coding sequence is TGCAGTGCTAGTGGGACACGAGTCAGGAAAGCTTTCTTT.